Shown below are 21 T cell receptor beta chains from a single sample sequenced in a study of CD8 T cells in ankylosing spondylitis. One entry per CDR3 protein, called by TCRdb with MiXCR from the 5' RACE reads. Of 250,000 to 350,000 distinct CDR3 sequences in the sample, roughly 20% were seen once. The sample consisted of blood, either unsorted or a sorted T cell fraction (not recorded which). The receptors derive from a female donor with ankylosing spondylitis or in good health (not recorded which).

The V call is TRBV20-1, the J call TRBJ1-2, with TRBD1 matching 9 bases. The CDR3 sequence is 13 residues long. V lost 6 bases to trimming and J lost 3 bases; unmatched junction nucleotides: 5. From germline, CDR1 is DFQATT and CDR2 SNEGSKA (reference sequence). The CDR3 loop reads CSARGQGDYGYTF. The CDR3 DNA reads as TGCAGTGCCCGGGGACAGGGAGACTATGGCTACACCTTC.

The chain joins TRBV28 to TRBJ2-3, with D unresolved. Germline CDR1 is MDHEN and CDR2 is SYDVKM. The CDR3 is 12 amino acids. Trimming took off 6 bases at V and 1 base at J, with 5 bases between the two ends. The CDR3 loop is CASRPRTDTQYF. The CDR3 DNA reads as TGTGCCAGCAGACCCCGCACAGATACGCAGTATTTT.

This clonotype has ten or more counts. The chain has TRBV7-9 and TRBJ2-2, with 7 nucleotides matching TRBD1. The junction had 9 bases not matched to a gene; V was cut back by 11 bases and J by 0 bases. The CDR3 sequence is 15 residues long. The germline V gene encodes CDR1 SEHNR and CDR2 FQNEAQ (reference sequence). DNA for the CDR3: TGTGCCGGGCCGACAGGGTCAGCGAACACCGGGGAGCTGTTTTTT. Protein product: CAGPTGSANTGELFF.

The chain links TRBV5-5 to TRBJ2-1; tentatively, D is TRBD1 or TRBD2 (5 bases each). Germline CDR1 and CDR2: SGHKS and YYEKEE (reference sequence). The CDR3 length is 15 residues. The V and J ends lost 5 bases and 6 bases respectively, with 18 bases between them. CDR3 coding DNA: TGTGCCAGCAGGGCGAAACAGCCGAGGGGCAATGAGCAGTTCTTC. Translated: CASRAKQPRGNEQFF.

This clonotype was found once. This may arise from a read error, as a much more abundant clone is one base away. The rearrangement uses TRBV6-1 and TRBJ2-7; D might be TRBD1 (6 bases). Germline assignment: CDR1 MNHNS and CDR2 SASEGT. V gave up 6 bases and J gave up 3 bases, with 12 bases separating them. This CDR3 comprises 13 residues. Written as DNA, the CDR3 is TGTGCCAGCAGCCGGGGCAGGGGCTACGAGCAGTACTTC. The encoded protein is CASSRGRGYEQYF.

With respect to this clonotype: One base away lies a much larger clone, so this may be a sequencing read error. The chain links TRBV20-1 to TRBJ2-3, with D tentatively TRBD1 (5 bases). With 7 bases removed from V and 10 bases from J, the gap between germline ends came to 18 bases. This CDR3 region has 12 residues. In germline, CDR1 is DFQATT, CDR2 SNEGSKA (reference sequence). The CDR3 region has the DNA TGCAGTGTTAACACCCCGGACACGGCGCAGTATTTT. Translation: CSVNTPDTAQYF.

This clonotype came up a few times. This rearrangement joins TRBV7-9 to TRBJ1-1, with TRBD1 identical over 7 bases. The J segment lost 5 bases and the V segment lost 5 bases, leaving 8 bases of the junction unmatched. The CDR3 covers 14 residues. The germline CDR1 and CDR2 sequences are SEHNR and FQNEAQ (reference sequence). CDR3 coding DNA: TGTGCCAGCAGCCTCAACAGGGGTGAAACTGAAGCTTTCTTT. Amino acid sequence: CASSLNRGETEAFF.

The chain recombines TRBV6-5 with TRBJ1-3; D gene ambiguous. The CDR3 totals 16 residues. The germline V gene encodes CDR1 MNHEY and CDR2 SVGAGI. V gave up 2 bases and J gave up 1 base, with 12 bases separating them. The DNA for the CDR3 is TGTGCCAGCAGTTACCGGGCCGGCGGATCTGGAAACACCATATATTTT. Translation gives CASSYRAGGSGNTIYF.

This clonotype turned up a few times. The chain links TRBV20-1 to TRBJ2-7; weak D call: TRBD2 (5 bases). V lost 1 base and J lost 3, with 10 bases in between. In germline, CDR1 is DFQATT, CDR2 SNEGSKA (reference sequence). The CDR3 is 13 amino acids. Here the CDR3 reads CSARAPGDYEQYF. CDR3 DNA: TGCAGTGCTAGAGCCCCCGGGGACTACGAGCAGTACTTC.

This clonotype showed up many times. The chain has TRBV29-1 and TRBJ2-7, with TRBD2 matching 9 bases. Per the germline V gene, CDR1 is SQVTM and CDR2 is ANQGSEA. The V and J ends lost 6 bases and 4 bases, in that order; junction bases with no gene match: 10. The CDR3 loop spans 14 amino acids. CDR3 coding DNA: TGCAGCGTGGGCCTTCTAGCGGGGCGGTACGAGCAGTACTTC. Its protein is CSVGLLAGRYEQYF.

The V and J genes are TRBV27 and TRBJ1-4; D gene ambiguous. Germline V gene data show CDR1 as MNHEY and CDR2 as SMNVEV (reference sequence). The V and J ends lost 5 bases and 6 bases respectively, with 19 bases between them. This CDR3 contains 16 residues. This CDR3 is CASSPLLSQKDEKLFF. The CDR3 DNA reads as TGTGCCAGCAGTCCCTTATTGTCTCAAAAGGATGAAAAACTGTTTTTT.

CDR3 amino acids: CSAPPLAGVGTGELFF. The CDR3 DNA reads TGCAGTGCCCCCCCTCTAGCGGGAGTAGGGACCGGGGAGCTGTTTTTT. The chain links TRBV20-1 to TRBJ2-2; 10 bases map to TRBD2. With 6 bases clipped from V and 5 bases from J, the junction kept 12 bases outside the gene matches. The CDR3 covers 16 residues. CDR1 and CDR2 (germline): DFQATT, SNEGSKA (reference sequence).

This clonotype was seen only a few times. The chain uses TRBV12-3 or TRBV12-4 and TRBJ2-1; the match to TRBD2 covers 8 bases. V shed 4 bases, J shed 6 bases, and the junction held 8 bases outside the gene matches. This CDR3 comprises 15 residues. CDR3 residues: CASSWGAGAGNEQFF. DNA of the CDR3: TGTGCCAGCAGTTGGGGAGCGGGAGCGGGCAATGAGCAGTTCTTC.

This clonotype was found many times. The chain couples TRBV20-1 to TRBJ1-2, with D perhaps TRBD1 (6 bases). Trimming pared 0 bases from V and 7 bases from J, leaving 12 bases between. This CDR3 has 13 residues. The V gene's germline CDR1 is DFQATT and CDR2 SNEGSKA (reference sequence). CDR3 sequence: CSAREGGQGGYTF. CDR3 coding DNA: TGCAGTGCTAGAGAAGGGGGGCAGGGTGGCTACACCTTC.

This clonotype was counted between two and nine times. The chain recombines TRBV19 with TRBJ2-2; no clear D. Per the germline V gene, CDR1 is LNHDA and CDR2 is SQIVND (reference sequence). This CDR3 is built from 17 residues. The germline V and J ends were trimmed by 6 bases and 0 bases, with 17 bases remaining between them. DNA of the CDR3: TGTGCCAGTAGCTCCCGTCGTTTCCTAGCGAACACCGGGGAGCTGTTTTTT. This codes for CASSSRRFLANTGELFF.

The rearrangement joins TRBV29-1 to TRBJ1-2, with D unresolved. The CDR3 runs to 12 residues. Trimming left V 5 bases short and J 4 bases short, with 11 bases between. Looked up from germline, CDR1 is SQVTM and CDR2 is ANQGSEA. This chain's CDR3 is CSVKVSTYGYTF. CDR3 DNA: TGCAGCGTTAAGGTTTCCACCTATGGCTACACCTTC.

In its sample, this clonotype was seen many times. The V call is TRBV6-5, the J call TRBJ1-6; TRBD1 matches 10 bases. There are 15 residues in the CDR3. The germline gives CDR1 MNHEY, CDR2 SVGAGI. The junction had 4 bases not matched to a gene; V was cut back by 4 bases and J by 7 bases. The CDR3 sequence: CASSSGQGTNSPLHF. The DNA for the CDR3 is TGTGCCAGCAGTTCGGGACAGGGGACGAATTCACCCCTCCACTTT.

The chain recombines TRBV5-1 with TRBJ2-1; tentative D call: TRBD2 (6 bases). Trimming took off 0 bases at V and 5 bases at J, with 9 bases between the two ends. Germline V gives CDR1 SGHRS, CDR2 YFSETQ. The CDR3 covers 14 residues. CDR3 residues: CASSLAVADNEQFF. In DNA form, the CDR3 reads TGCGCCAGCAGCTTGGCCGTAGCGGACAATGAGCAGTTCTTC.

The chain uses TRBV27 and TRBJ2-7, with D possibly being TRBD2 (5 bases). Trimming cost V 3 bases and J 0 bases, with 12 bases left between them. The length of the CDR3 is 15 residues. Germline loops: CDR1 MNHEY, CDR2 SMNVEV (reference sequence). In DNA form, the CDR3 reads TGTGCCAGCAGTTTCAGGCGGGCCAACTCCTACGAGCAGTACTTC. Translating gives CASSFRRANSYEQYF.

This clonotype was seen more than once but under ten times. The chain recombines TRBV19 with TRBJ2-1; 10 positions match TRBD1. The CDR3 is 15 amino acids. V dropped 5 bases and J dropped 10; count of bases not matched to a gene: 11. Looked up from germline, CDR1 is LNHDA and CDR2 is SQIVND (reference sequence). CDR3 sequence: CASSFLSGQGIEQFF. The CDR3 region has the DNA TGTGCCAGTAGTTTCCTTTCGGGACAGGGGATCGAGCAGTTCTTC.

The count of this clonotype is one. This rearrangement joins TRBV18 to TRBJ1-3; 7 bases line up with TRBD1. This CDR3 has 17 residues. V gave up 3 bases and J gave up 1 base; unmatched junction bases: 9. The V gene's germline CDR1 is KGHSH and CDR2 LQKENI. The CDR3 DNA sequence: TGTGCCAGCTCACCCACGGGACAGCAAGGATCTGGAAACACCATATATTTT. It yields the protein CASSPTGQQGSGNTIYF.